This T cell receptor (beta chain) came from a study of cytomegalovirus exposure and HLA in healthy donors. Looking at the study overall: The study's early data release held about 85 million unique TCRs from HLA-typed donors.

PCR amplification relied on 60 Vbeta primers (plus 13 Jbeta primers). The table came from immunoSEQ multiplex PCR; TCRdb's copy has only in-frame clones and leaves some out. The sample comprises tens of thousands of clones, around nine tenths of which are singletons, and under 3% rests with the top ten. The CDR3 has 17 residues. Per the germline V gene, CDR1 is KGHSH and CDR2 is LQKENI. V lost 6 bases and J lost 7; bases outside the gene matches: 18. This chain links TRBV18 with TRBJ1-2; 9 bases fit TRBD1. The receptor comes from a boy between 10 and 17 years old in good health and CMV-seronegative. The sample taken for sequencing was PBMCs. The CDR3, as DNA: TGTGCCAGCTCCCGAGAGGTACCGGGACAGGGACTTTCTGGCTACACCTTC. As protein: CASSREVPGQGLSGYTF.